This T cell receptor beta chain was identified in a study of regulatory T cells in long-lasting Graves disease. Study summary: Patients met the persistent Graves' disease definition after over 5 years of antithyroid drugs with positive TSH receptor antibodies. Whole-study findings and limits: It is possible that accuracy was reduced by the small size of the sample. Favored usage of TRBV28, TRBJ1-2 and TRBJ2-5 was recorded in persistent disease. Newly diagnosed patients shared about a thousand public clonotypes; persistent patients shared approximately 2,700.

The CDR3 consists of 13 residues. Germline V CDR1 and CDR2: GTSNPN, SVGIG (reference sequence). V was clipped by 3 bases and J by 4 bases, with 12 bases between them. A word on this clonotype: Its antigen is still unknown.

Time point given: persistent/refractory GD, antithyroid drugs over 5 years with positive TRAb. PBMC-extracted RNA yielded the TCR library. Arm-PCR with iRepertoire HTBI primers amplified the CDR3 regions for these TCR beta libraries. TCRdb itself ran the multiplex PCR reads through MiXCR, one entry per CDR3 protein. The repertoire holds approximately 690,000 distinct CDR3 sequences, 25% to 30% seen once, with 40% to 50% in the top ten. This TCR derives from a female donor with Graves disease. This chain links TRBV30 with TRBJ1-1; D uncertain. The sample consisted of peripheral blood mononuclear cells (PBMCs), taken when the disease was refractory, from a patient treated with antithyroid drugs. CDR3 nucleotides: TGTGCCTGGAGCCCTTCGCTTGGCACTGAAGCTTTCTTT. Protein sequence: CAWSPSLGTEAFF.